This T cell receptor beta chain was obtained from a study of cytotoxic CD8 clonotypes in ibrutinib-treated CLL. Study information: The study included 11 to 12 relapsed/refractory and fewer than 16 treatment-naive patients; roughly 18 had IGHV unmutated disease. Overall study findings and caveats: Whereas clonality rose at ibrutinib response, it declined toward baseline at progression. Collection times varied between progressing and sustained-remission patients. Patients had baseline clonality above age-matched healthy donors, and this clonality moved with circulating CD8+ T-cell counts.

In regard to this clone: Antigen specificity is unknown.

CDR1 is SGHVS, CDR2 FQNEAQ, per germline. V was cut by 5 bases and J by 2 bases, with 17 bases left in between. CDR3 length: 16 residues. Assay: immunoSEQ multiplex PCR; the TCRdb copy retains only in-frame clones and omits some. The sample shows roughly 150,000 clones, approximately 90% of them seen only once. The sequenced sample was PBMCs, obtained at disease progression, from a patient treated with ibrutinib. This sequence originates from a human donor with chronic lymphocytic leukemia. The chain couples TRBV7-8 to TRBJ2-3, with D possibly called TRBD1 or TRBD2 (5 bases each). The DNA for the CDR3 is TGTGCCAGCAGCATGCCCCGGGACGGGACCACAGATACGCAGTATTTT. Translated, it gives CASSMPRDGTTDTQYF.